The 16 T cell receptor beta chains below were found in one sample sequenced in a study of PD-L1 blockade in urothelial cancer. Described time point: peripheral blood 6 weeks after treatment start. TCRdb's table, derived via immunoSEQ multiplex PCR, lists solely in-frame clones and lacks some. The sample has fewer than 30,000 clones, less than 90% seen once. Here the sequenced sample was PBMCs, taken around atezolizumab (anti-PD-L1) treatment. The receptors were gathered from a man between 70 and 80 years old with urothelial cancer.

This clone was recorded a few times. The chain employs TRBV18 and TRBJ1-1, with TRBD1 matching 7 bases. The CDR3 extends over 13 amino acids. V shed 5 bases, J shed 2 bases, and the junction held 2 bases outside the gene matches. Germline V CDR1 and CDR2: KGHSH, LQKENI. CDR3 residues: CASSGTDNTEAFF. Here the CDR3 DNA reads TGTGCCAGCTCAGGGACAGACAACACTGAAGCTTTCTTT.

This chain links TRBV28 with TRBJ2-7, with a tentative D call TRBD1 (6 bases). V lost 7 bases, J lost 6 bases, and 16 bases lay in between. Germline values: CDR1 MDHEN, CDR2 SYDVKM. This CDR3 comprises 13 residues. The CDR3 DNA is TGTGCCAGCACATTACAGGGCCGCGGCGAGCAGTACTTC. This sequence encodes CASTLQGRGEQYF.

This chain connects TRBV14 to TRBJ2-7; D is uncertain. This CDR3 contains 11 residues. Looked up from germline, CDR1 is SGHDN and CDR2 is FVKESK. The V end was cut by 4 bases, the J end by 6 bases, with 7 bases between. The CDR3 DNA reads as TGTGCCAGCAGCCGGTTGAGCGAGCAGTACTTC. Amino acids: CASSRLSEQYF.

The CDR3 nucleotides are TGTGCCAGTACCGCAGGGGCAGGGGGGAAGTATGGCTACACCTTC. Its translation: CASTAGAGGKYGYTF. The rearrangement uses TRBV19 and TRBJ1-2; 7 bases map to TRBD1. The CDR3 has 15 amino acids. The J segment lost 5 bases and the V segment lost 7 bases, leaving 13 bases of the junction unmatched. Germline V gives CDR1 LNHDA, CDR2 SQIVND (reference sequence).

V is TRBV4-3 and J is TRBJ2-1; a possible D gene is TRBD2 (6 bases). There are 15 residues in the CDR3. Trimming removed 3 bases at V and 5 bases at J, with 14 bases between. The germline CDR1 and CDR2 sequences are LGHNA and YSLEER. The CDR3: CASSHTGTADNEQFF. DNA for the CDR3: TGCGCCAGCAGCCATACCGGGACTGCCGACAATGAGCAGTTCTTC.

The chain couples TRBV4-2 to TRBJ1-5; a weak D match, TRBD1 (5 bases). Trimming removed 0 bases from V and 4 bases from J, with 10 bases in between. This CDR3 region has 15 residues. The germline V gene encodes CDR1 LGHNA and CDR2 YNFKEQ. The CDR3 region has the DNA TGTGCCAGCAGCCAAGACGACGGGGGAAATCAGCCCCAGCATTTT. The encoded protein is CASSQDDGGNQPQHF.

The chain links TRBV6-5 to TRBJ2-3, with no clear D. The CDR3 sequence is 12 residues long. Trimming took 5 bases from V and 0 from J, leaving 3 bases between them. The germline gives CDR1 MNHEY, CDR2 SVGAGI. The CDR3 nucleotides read TGTGCCAGCAGTCAGAGCACAGATACGCAGTATTTT. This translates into CASSQSTDTQYF.

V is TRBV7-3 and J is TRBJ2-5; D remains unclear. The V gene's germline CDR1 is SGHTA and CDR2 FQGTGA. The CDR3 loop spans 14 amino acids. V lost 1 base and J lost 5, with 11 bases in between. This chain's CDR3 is CASSLNGRRETQYF. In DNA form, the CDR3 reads TGTGCCAGCAGCTTAAATGGCCGCAGGGAGACCCAGTACTTC.

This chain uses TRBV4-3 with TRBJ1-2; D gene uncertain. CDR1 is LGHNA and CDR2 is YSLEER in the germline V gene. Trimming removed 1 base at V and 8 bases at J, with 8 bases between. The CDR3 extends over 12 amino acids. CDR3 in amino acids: CASSQAPGGYTF. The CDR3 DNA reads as TGCGCCAGCAGCCAAGCTCCGGGAGGCTACACCTTC.

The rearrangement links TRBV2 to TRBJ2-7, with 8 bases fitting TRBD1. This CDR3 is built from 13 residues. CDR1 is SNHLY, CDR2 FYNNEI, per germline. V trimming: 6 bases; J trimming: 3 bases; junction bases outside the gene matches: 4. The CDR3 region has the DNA TGTGCCAGCAGCCAAGACAGGGGCTACGAGCAGTACTTC. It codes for CASSQDRGYEQYF.

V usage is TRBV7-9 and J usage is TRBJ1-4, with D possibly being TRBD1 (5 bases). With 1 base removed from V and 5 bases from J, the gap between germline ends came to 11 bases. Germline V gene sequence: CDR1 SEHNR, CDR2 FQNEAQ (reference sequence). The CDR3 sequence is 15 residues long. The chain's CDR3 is CASSLDWGANEKLFF. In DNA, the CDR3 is TGTGCCAGCAGCTTAGATTGGGGCGCAAATGAAAAACTGTTTTTT.

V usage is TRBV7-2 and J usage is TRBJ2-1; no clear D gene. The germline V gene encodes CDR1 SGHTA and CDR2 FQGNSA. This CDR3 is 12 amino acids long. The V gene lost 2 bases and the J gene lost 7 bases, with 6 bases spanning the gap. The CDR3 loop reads CASSLSWNEQFF. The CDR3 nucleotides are TGTGCCAGCAGCTTAAGCTGGAATGAGCAGTTCTTC.

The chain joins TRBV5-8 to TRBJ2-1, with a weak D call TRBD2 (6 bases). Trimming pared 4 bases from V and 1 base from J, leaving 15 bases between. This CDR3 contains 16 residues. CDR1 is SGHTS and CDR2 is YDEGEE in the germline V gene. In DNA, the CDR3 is TGTGCCAGCAGCCCCCGACGTAGCGGATCCTACAATGAGCAGTTCTTC. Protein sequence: CASSPRRSGSYNEQFF.

The CDR3 here is CAWSVLASSGGLTTDTQYF. Written as DNA, the CDR3 is TGTGCCTGGAGTGTACTTGCCTCTTCGGGGGGGCTTACCACAGATACGCAGTATTTT. The chain combines TRBV30 with TRBJ2-3, with 8 bases that match TRBD2. Germline V gene data show CDR1 as GTSNPN and CDR2 as SVGIG (reference sequence). The junction had 16 bases not matched to a gene; V was cut back by 0 bases and J by 2 bases. The CDR3 loop spans 19 amino acids.

CDR3 loop: CASSKQGAGYGYTF. As DNA, the CDR3 is TGTGCCAGCAGTAAACAGGGGGCAGGCTATGGCTACACCTTC. V usage is TRBV6-5 and J usage is TRBJ1-2, with TRBD1 matching 9 bases. Germline V gene data show CDR1 as MNHEY and CDR2 as SVGAGI. J gave up 4 bases and V 5 bases, and 5 bases lay outside the gene matches. This CDR3 region has 14 residues.

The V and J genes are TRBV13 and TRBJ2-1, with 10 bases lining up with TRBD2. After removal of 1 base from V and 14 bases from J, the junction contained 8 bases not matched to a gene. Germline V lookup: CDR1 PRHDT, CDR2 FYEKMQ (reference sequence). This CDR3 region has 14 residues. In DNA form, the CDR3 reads TGTGCCAGCAGCTTAGAGGCGGGACTAGCGAAGGAGTTCTTC. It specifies CASSLEAGLAKEFF.